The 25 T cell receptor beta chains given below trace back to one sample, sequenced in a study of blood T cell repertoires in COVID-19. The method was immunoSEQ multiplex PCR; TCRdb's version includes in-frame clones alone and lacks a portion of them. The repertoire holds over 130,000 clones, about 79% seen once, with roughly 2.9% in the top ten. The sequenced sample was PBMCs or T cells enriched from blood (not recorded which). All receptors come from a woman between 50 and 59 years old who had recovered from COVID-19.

The CDR3 DNA is TGCAGCGTCGTGACAGGGTATAGCAATCAGCCCCAGCATTTT. Its translation is CSVVTGYSNQPQHF. The chain couples TRBV29-1 to TRBJ1-5; 7 bases fit TRBD1. Losses at the gene ends were 6 bases for V and 0 bases for J; bases not matched to a gene: 5. Germline V CDR1 and CDR2: SQVTM, ANQGSEA. This CDR3 spans 14 amino acids.

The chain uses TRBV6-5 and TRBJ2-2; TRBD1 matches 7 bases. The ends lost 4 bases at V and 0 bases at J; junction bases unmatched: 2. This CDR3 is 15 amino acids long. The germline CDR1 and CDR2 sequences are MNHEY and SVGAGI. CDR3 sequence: CASSLGQTNTGELFF. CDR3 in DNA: TGTGCCAGCAGTTTGGGACAGACGAACACCGGGGAGCTGTTTTTT.

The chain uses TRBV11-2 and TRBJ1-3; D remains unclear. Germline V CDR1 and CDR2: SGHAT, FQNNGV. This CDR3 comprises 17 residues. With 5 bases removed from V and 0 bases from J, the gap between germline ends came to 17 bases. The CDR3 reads CASSPVLWRSSGNTIYF. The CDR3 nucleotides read TGTGCCAGCAGCCCGGTTCTTTGGAGATCCTCTGGAAACACCATATATTTT.

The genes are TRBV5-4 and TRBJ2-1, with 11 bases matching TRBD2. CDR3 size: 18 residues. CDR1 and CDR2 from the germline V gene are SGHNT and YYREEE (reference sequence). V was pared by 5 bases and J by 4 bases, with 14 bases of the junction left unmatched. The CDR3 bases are TGTGCCAGCAGACCGCAGCTTAGGGCTAGCGGGAGGTACAATGAGCAGTTCTTC. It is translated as CASRPQLRASGRYNEQFF.

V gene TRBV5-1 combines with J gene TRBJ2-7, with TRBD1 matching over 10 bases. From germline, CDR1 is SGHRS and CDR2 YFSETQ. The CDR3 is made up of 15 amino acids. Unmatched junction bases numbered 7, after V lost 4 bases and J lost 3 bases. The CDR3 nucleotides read TGCGCCAGCAGCCCCAGACAGGGGGCGGTCTACGAGCAGTACTTC. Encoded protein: CASSPRQGAVYEQYF.

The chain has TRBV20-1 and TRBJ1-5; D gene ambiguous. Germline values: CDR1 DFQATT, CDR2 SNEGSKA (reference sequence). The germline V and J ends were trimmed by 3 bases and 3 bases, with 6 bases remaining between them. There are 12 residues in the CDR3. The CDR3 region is CSASQANQPQHF. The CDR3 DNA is TGCAGTGCTAGTCAGGCCAATCAGCCCCAGCATTTT.

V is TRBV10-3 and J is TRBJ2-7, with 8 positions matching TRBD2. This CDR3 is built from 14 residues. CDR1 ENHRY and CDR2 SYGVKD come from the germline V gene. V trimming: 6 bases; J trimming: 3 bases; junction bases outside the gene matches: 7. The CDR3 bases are TGTGCCATCAGCGGGGGGACTAGAGACTACGAGCAGTACTTC. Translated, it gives CAISGGTRDYEQYF.

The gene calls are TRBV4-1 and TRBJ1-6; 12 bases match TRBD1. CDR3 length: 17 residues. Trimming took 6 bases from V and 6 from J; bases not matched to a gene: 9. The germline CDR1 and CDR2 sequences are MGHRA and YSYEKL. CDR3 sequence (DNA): TGCGCCAGCAGGGACAGCTCGGGACAGGGGGCTAATTCACCCCTCCACTTT. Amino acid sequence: CASRDSSGQGANSPLHF.

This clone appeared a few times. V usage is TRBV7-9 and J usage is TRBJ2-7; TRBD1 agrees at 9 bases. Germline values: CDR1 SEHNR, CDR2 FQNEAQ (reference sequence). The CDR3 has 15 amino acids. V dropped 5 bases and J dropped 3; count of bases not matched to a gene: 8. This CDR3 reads CASSPSRTGDYEQYF. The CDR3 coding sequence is TGTGCCAGCAGCCCATCCCGGACAGGGGACTACGAGCAGTACTTC.

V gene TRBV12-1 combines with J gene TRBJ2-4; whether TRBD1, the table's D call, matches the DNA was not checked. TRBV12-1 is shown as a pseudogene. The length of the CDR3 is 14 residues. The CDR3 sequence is CASRTGFVKNIQYF. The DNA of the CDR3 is TGTGCCAGCCGCACAGGGTTTGTCAAAAACATTCAGTACTTC.

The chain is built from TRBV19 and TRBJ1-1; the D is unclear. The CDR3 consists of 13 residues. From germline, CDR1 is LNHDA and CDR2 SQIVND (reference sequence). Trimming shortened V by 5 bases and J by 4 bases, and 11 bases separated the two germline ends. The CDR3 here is CASSDLSGTEAFF. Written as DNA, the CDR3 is TGTGCCAGTAGTGATTTATCGGGCACTGAAGCTTTCTTT. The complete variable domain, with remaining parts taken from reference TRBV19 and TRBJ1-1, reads DGGITQSPKYLFRKEGQNVTLSCEQNLNHDAMYWYRQDPGQGLRLIYYSQIVNDFQKGDIAEGYSVSREKKESFPLTVTSAQKNPTAFYLCASSDLSGTEAFFGQGTRLTVV.

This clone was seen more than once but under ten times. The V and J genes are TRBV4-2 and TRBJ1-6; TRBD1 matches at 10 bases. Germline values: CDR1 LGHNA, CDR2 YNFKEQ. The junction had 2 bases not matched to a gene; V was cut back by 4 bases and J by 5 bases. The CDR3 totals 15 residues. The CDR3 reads CASSLGTGDNSPLHF. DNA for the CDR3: TGTGCCAGCAGCCTCGGGACAGGGGATAATTCACCCCTCCACTTT.

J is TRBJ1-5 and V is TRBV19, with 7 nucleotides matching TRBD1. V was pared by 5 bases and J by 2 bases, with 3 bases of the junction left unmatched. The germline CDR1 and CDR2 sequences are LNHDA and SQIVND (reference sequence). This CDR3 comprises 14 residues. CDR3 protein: CASSGDSGNQPQHF. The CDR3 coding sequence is TGTGCCAGTAGTGGGGACAGTGGCAATCAGCCCCAGCATTTT.

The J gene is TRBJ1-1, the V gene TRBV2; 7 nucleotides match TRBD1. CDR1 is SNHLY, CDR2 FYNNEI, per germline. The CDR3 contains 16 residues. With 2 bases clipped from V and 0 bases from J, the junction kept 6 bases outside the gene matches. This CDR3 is CASSEWDSSMNTEAFF. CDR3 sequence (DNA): TGTGCCAGCAGTGAATGGGACAGTTCCATGAACACTGAAGCTTTCTTT.

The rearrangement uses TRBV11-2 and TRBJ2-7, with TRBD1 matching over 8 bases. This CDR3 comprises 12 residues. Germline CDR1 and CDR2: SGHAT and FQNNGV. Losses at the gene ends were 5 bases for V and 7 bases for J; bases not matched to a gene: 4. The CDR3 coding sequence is TGTGCCAGCAGCCGTGACAGGGGTGAGCAGTACTTC. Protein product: CASSRDRGEQYF.

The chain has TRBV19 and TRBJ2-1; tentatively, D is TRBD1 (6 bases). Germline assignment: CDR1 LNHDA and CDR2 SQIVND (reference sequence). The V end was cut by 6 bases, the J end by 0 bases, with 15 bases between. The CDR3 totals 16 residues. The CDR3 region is CASSRGDKSSYNEQFF. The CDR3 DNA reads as TGTGCCAGTAGCCGAGGGGACAAGAGCTCCTACAATGAGCAGTTCTTC.

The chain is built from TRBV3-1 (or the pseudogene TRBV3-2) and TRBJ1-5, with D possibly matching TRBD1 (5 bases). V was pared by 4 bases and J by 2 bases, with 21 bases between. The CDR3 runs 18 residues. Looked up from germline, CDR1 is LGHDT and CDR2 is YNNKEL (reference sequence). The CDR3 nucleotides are TGTGCCAGCAGCCTTAGCACTCTCAGGGTCCTGGGCAATCAGCCCCAGCATTTT. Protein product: CASSLSTLRVLGNQPQHF.

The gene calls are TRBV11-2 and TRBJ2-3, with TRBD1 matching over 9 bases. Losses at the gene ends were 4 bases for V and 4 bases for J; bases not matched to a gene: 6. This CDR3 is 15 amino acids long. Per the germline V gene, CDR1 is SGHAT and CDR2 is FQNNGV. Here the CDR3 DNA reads TGTGCCAGCAGCTCCCTGGGACAGGGCCCAGATACGCAGTATTTT. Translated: CASSSLGQGPDTQYF.

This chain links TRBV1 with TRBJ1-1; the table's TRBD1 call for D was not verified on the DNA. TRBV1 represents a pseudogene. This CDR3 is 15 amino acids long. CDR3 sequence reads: CTSSRNRQGGTEAFF. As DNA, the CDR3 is TGCACCAGCAGCCGAAACCGACAGGGAGGCACTGAAGCTTTCTTT.

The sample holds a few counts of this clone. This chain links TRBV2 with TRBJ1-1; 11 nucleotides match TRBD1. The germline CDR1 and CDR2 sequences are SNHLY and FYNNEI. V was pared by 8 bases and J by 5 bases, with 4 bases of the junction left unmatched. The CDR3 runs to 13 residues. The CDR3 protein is CASGTGGTTEAFF. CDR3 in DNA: TGTGCCAGCGGGACAGGGGGAACAACTGAAGCTTTCTTT.

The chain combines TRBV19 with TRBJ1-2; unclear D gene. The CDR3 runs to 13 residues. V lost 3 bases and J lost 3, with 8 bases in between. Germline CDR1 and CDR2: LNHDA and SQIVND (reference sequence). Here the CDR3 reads CASSISTDYGYTF. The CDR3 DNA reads TGTGCCAGTAGTATCTCCACAGACTATGGCTACACCTTC.

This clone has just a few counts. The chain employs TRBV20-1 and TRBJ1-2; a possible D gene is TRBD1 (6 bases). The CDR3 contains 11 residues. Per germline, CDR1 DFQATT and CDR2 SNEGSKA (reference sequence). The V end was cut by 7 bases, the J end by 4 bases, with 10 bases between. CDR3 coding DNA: TGCAGTGGACAGGTAGTCTATGGCTACACCTTC. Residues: CSGQVVYGYTF.

Here the CDR3 reads CASSLAGAGTDTQYF. CDR3 coding DNA: TGCGCCAGCAGCTTGGCTGGGGCGGGCACAGATACGCAGTATTTT. The chain carries TRBV5-1 and TRBJ2-3, with a possible D match to TRBD1 (5 bases). CDR3 size: 15 residues. V was pared by 0 bases and J by 1 base, with 9 bases between. CDR1 and CDR2 from the germline V gene are SGHRS and YFSETQ.

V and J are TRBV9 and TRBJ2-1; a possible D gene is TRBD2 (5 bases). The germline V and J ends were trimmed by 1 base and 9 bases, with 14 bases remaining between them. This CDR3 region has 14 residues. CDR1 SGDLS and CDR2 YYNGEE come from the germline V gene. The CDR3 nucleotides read TGTGCCAGCAGCGTACGTAAGGGAGATAGTGAGCAGTTCTTC. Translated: CASSVRKGDSEQFF. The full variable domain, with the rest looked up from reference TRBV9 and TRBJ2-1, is DSGVTQTPKHLITATGQRVTLRCSPRSGDLSVYWYQQSLDQGLQFLIQYYNGEERAKGNILERFSAQQFPDLHSELNLSSLELGDSALYFCASSVRKGDSEQFFGPGTRLTVL.

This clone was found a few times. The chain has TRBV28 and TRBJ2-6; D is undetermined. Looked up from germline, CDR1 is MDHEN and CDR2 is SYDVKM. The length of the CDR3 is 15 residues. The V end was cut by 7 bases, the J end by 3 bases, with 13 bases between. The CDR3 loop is CASIGQSLGANVLTF. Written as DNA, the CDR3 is TGTGCCAGCATTGGGCAGTCTCTTGGGGCCAACGTCCTGACTTTC.